One sample yielded the 3 T cell receptor beta chains listed below, sequenced in a study of chemoradiotherapy in HPV16-positive cancers (dated by TCRdb to between 2021 and 2024). The library was obtained by the immunoSEQ multiplex PCR assay. The source is immuneACCESS, and TCRdb retained only in-frame sequences with V and J called. Part of the clones is not carried over; for the studies checked, unresolved V genes explain less than half of this, and the remainder is unexplained. In all, the sample holds 40,000 to 60,000 clones, and roughly nine tenths of those were seen once. In total, the top ten clones hold approximately 3.5% of the sample. The specimen was blood, collected from a patient who underwent chemoradiotherapy. Source of these receptors: a human donor with HPV-associated anogenital cancer.

This chain links TRBV7-6 with TRBJ2-2; no definite D call. Germline loops: CDR1 SGHVS, CDR2 FNYEAQ. Between the trimmed V and J ends, which lost 7 bases and 1 base, there was a span of 10 bases. There are 14 residues in the CDR3. The CDR3 protein is CASTRSGNTGELFF. CDR3 sequence (DNA): TGTGCCAGCACCCGGTCAGGGAACACCGGGGAGCTGTTTTTT.

CDR3 nucleotides: TGTGCCAGCAGCTTAGGTTCCGGGTCTGGGGCCAACGTCCTGACTTTC. Protein sequence: CASSLGSGSGANVLTF. The gene calls are TRBV7-6 and TRBJ2-6, with D uncertain. Per the germline V gene, CDR1 is SGHVS and CDR2 is FNYEAQ. Deletions cut 1 base from V and 1 base from J, with 8 bases between. The CDR3 length is 16 residues.

The chain recombines TRBV2 with TRBJ2-7, with TRBD1 identical over 8 bases. Germline CDR1 SNHLY, CDR2 FYNNEI. The CDR3 sequence is 12 residues long. J was trimmed by 4 bases and V by 6 bases; bases with no gene match: 2. The CDR3 is CASRQGVYEQYF. CDR3 nucleotides: TGTGCCAGCAGACAGGGGGTATACGAGCAGTACTTC.